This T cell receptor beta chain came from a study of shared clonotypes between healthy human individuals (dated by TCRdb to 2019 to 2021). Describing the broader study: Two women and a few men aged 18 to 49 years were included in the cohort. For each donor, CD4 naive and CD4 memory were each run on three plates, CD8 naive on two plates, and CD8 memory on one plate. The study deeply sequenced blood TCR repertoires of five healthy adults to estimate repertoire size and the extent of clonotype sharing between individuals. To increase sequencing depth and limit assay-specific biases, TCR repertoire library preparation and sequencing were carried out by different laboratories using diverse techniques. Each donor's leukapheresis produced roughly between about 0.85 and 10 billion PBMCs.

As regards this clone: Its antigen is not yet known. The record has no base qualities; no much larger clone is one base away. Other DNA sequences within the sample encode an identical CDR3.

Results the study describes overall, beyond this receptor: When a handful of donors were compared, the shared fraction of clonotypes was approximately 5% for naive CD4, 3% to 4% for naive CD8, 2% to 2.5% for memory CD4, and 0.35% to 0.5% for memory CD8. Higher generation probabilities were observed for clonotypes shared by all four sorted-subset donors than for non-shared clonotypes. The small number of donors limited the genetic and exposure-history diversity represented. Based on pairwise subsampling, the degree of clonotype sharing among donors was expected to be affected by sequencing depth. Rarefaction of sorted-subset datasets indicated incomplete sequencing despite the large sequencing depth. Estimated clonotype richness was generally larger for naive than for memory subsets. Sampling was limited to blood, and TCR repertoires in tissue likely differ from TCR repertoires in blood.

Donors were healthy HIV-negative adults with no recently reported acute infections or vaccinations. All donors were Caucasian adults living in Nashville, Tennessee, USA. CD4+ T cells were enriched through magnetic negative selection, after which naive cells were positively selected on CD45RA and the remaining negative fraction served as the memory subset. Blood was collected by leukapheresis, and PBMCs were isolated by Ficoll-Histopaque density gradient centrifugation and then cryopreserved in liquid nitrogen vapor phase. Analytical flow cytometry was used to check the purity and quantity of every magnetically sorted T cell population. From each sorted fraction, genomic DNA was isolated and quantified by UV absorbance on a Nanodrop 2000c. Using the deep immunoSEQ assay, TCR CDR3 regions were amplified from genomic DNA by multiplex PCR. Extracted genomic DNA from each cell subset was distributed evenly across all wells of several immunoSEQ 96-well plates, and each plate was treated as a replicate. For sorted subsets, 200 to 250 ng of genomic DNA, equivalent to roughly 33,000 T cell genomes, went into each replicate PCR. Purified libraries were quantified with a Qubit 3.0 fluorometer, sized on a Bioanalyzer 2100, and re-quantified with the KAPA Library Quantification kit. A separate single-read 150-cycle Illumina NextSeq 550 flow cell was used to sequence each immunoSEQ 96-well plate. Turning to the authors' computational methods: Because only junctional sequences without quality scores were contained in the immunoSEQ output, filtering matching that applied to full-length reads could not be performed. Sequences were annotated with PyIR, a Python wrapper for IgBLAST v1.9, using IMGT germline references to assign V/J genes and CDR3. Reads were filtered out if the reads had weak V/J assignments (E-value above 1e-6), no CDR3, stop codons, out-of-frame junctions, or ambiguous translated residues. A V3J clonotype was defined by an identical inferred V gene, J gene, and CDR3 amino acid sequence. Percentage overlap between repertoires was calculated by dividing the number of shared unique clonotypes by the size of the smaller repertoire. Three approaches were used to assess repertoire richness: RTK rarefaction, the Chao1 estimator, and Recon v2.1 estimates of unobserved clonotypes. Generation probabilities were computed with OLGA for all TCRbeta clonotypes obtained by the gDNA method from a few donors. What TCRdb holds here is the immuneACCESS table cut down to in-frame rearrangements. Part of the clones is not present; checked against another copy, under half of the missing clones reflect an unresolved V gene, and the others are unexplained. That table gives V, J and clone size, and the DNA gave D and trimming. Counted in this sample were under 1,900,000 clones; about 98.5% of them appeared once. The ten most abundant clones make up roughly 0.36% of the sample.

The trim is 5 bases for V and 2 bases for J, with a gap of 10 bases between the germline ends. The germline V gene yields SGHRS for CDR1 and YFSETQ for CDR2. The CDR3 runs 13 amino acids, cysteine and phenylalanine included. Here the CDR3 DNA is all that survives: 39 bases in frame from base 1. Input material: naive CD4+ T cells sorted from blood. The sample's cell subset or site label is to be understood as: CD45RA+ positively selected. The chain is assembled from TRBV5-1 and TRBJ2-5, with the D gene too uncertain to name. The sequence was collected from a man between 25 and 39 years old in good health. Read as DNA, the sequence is TGCGCCAGCAGTGGTAGTGGTCAAGAGACCCAGTACTTC. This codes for CASSGSGQETQYF.